A few counts support the clone carrying this TCR beta chain. The antigen remains undetermined. The authors divided CD4+ cells into CD45RA+ naive and CD45RA-negative memory subsets. The sample belongs to a study of shared clonotypes between healthy human individuals. General observations from the study: Sequencing of the sorted subsets was shown by rarefaction to be incomplete despite large depth.

For every subset, genomic DNA was evenly distributed across several immunoSEQ plates. The input for sorted-subset replicate PCRs was approximately 200 ng DNA, 25,000 to 30,000 T cell genomes. Data came from immunoSEQ multiplex PCR; TCRdb stores just in-frame clones and leaves some out. Of some 650,000 clones in the sample, roughly 97% are singletons; the top ten hold less than 0.065%. This TCR came from a woman in her 30s in good health. Sequenced input: naive CD4+ T cells sorted from blood. The subset was: CD45RA+ positively selected.

The CDR3 spells CASSPGQVDGYTF. The CDR3 DNA sequence: TGCGCCAGCAGCCCAGGACAGGTAGATGGCTACACCTTC. The chain recombines TRBV5-1 with TRBJ1-2, with 7 bases fitting TRBD1. The CDR3 has 13 residues. Germline V gene sequence: CDR1 SGHRS, CDR2 YFSETQ. The junction had 6 bases not matched to a gene; V was cut back by 4 bases and J by 6 bases.